One and the same sample provided the 3 T cell receptor beta chains below, sequenced in a study of T cells in Graves' hyperthyroidism and ophthalmopathy (dated by TCRdb to the late 2010s). The method behind the library was multiplex PCR. These reads were obtained on an Illumina HiSeq 2000. TCR beta CDR3 regions were amplified from RNA transcripts. For the first round of RT-PCR on the TCR CDR3, the HTBI primer set was used together with the Qiagen OneStep RT-PCR kit. TCRdb applied fastp at Q25 and MiXCR to the public reads, then kept only in-frame beta chains. CDR3 protein duplicates are merged, each entry listing the most common genes and DNA. The sample records around 760,000 distinct CDR3 sequences, 35% of which are singletons. More than 25% of the sample belongs to the ten largest clones. The sequenced material came from blood. The receptors derive from a woman in her forties with Graves' hyperthyroidism.

The sample holds many counts of this clonotype. The chain joins TRBV6-5 to TRBJ1-1, with D perhaps TRBD1 (5 bases). Germline-derived CDR1 and CDR2 are MNHEY and SVGAGI. This CDR3 comprises 12 residues. V gave up 11 bases and J gave up 2 bases, with 12 bases separating them. Here the CDR3 reads CAAKGPNTEAFF. DNA for the CDR3: TGTGCCGCTAAGGGGCCTAACACTGAAGCTTTCTTT.

The chain combines TRBV9 with TRBJ1-1; possibly TRBD1 for D (6 bases). Per germline, CDR1 SGDLS and CDR2 YYNGEE. This CDR3 is 16 amino acids long. The germline V and J ends were trimmed by 4 bases and 3 bases, with 19 bases remaining between them. CDR3 nucleotides: TGTGCCAGCAGCCGGGACACGCCAGATTTTTACACTGAAGCTTTCTTT. It translates to CASSRDTPDFYTEAFF.

The chain links TRBV7-2 to TRBJ1-5; the D gene is possibly TRBD1 (5 bases). The CDR3 length is 14 residues. Trimming left V 1 base short and J 10 bases short, with 14 bases between. Germline-derived CDR1 and CDR2 are SGHTA and FQGNSA. CDR3 nucleotides: TGTGCCAGCAGCTTAGGGGCGGCAGGGCGACCCCAGCATTTT. Encoded protein: CASSLGAAGRPQHF.